The 17 T cell receptor beta chains presented below share a single source sample, sequenced in a study of blood T cell repertoires in COVID-19. Assay used: immunoSEQ multiplex PCR; TCRdb lists only in-frame clones, some missing. The sample lists hundreds of thousands of clones; approximately 89% were seen once. Material for sequencing was peripheral blood. These TCRs come from a woman aged 45 to 65 with COVID-19, enrolled during active disease.

The chain joins TRBV5-1 to TRBJ2-3, with a weak D call TRBD1 (5 bases). Trimming stripped 4 bases from V and 0 bases from J, with 18 bases between. This CDR3 comprises 17 residues. Germline assignment: CDR1 SGHRS and CDR2 YFSETQ. The DNA of the CDR3 is TGCGCCAGCAGCCCCCGACTCAGGGCCCCTAGCACAGATACGCAGTATTTT. This translates into CASSPRLRAPSTDTQYF.

The rearrangement links TRBV28 to TRBJ2-2; 8 bases map to TRBD1. The CDR3 loop spans 14 amino acids. J was trimmed by 4 bases and V by 6 bases; bases with no gene match: 4. The germline CDR1 and CDR2 sequences are MDHEN and SYDVKM. The CDR3 loop is CASSGQGGTGELFF. The DNA of the CDR3 is TGTGCCAGCAGCGGACAGGGAGGCACCGGGGAGCTGTTTTTT.

A few counts support this clone. The chain uses TRBV6-2 or TRBV6-3 and TRBJ2-5; D call uncertain. Trimming shortened V by 6 bases and J by 5 bases, and 10 bases separated the two germline ends. The CDR3 has 12 residues. Per the germline V gene, CDR1 is MNHEY and CDR2 is SVGEGT. DNA of the CDR3: TGTGCCAGCAGCCCCTGGCCCGAGACCCAGTACTTC. This codes for CASSPWPETQYF.

The chain carries TRBV6-1 and TRBJ1-6; TRBD1 matches at 9 bases. This CDR3 contains 13 residues. J was trimmed by 14 bases and V by 2 bases; bases with no gene match: 4. From germline, CDR1 is MNHNS and CDR2 SASEGT. The CDR3 region has the DNA TGTGCCAGCAGTGAAAGTACAGGGGGCACCCTCCACTTT. Its protein product is CASSESTGGTLHF.

This rearrangement joins TRBV5-1 to TRBJ1-2; 11 bases agree with TRBD1. The CDR3 sequence is 17 residues long. V lost 0 bases to trimming and J lost 1 base; unmatched junction nucleotides: 5. CDR1 is SGHRS, CDR2 YFSETQ, per germline. The CDR3 DNA is TGCGCCAGCAGCTTGGAGGGACAGGGGGTCGGTAACTATGGCTACACCTTC. Its translation is CASSLEGQGVGNYGYTF.

V usage is TRBV19 and J usage is TRBJ1-5; 7 bases are a match to TRBD1. J was trimmed by 7 bases and V by 3 bases; bases with no gene match: 3. The CDR3 sequence is 13 residues long. Per the germline V gene, CDR1 is LNHDA and CDR2 is SQIVND (reference sequence). The CDR3 DNA reads TGTGCCAGTAGTATCCAGGGGGAACAGCCCCAGCATTTT. Residues: CASSIQGEQPQHF.

The chain carries TRBV9 and TRBJ2-3; no firm D call. CDR1 is SGDLS, CDR2 YYNGEE, per germline. The V end was cut by 0 bases, the J end by 2 bases, with 13 bases between. The CDR3 covers 16 residues. Here the CDR3 reads CASSVGPGPDTDTQYF. The DNA for the CDR3 is TGTGCCAGCAGCGTAGGACCGGGTCCTGACACAGATACGCAGTATTTT. The full variable domain, its missing parts supplied by reference TRBV9 and TRBJ2-3, is DSGVTQTPKHLITATGQRVTLRCSPRSGDLSVYWYQQSLDQGLQFLIQYYNGEERAKGNILERFSAQQFPDLHSELNLSSLELGDSALYFCASSVGPGPDTDTQYFGPGTRLTVL.

V gene TRBV7-8 combines with J gene TRBJ2-7, with D unclear. This CDR3 contains 14 residues. From germline, CDR1 is SGHVS and CDR2 FQNEAQ. Trimming shortened V by 5 bases and J by 6 bases, and 17 bases separated the two germline ends. The CDR3 DNA reads as TGTGCCAGCAGCCCCCTATTATCCTCCCCCGAGCAGTACTTC. It yields the protein CASSPLLSSPEQYF.

This clone was recorded once. Other DNA variants within this sample encode the same CDR3. The rearrangement uses TRBV28 and TRBJ1-2; no clear D. The germline CDR1 and CDR2 sequences are MDHEN and SYDVKM. The CDR3 consists of 14 residues. Between the trimmed V and J ends, which lost 4 bases and 1 base, there was a span of 10 bases. CDR3 sequence: CASSSLGGNYGYTF. The CDR3 bases are TGTGCCAGCAGTTCCCTTGGAGGTAACTATGGCTACACCTTC.

The gene calls are TRBV5-1 and TRBJ2-7, with 7 bases aligning to TRBD1. Germline loops: CDR1 SGHRS, CDR2 YFSETQ. The CDR3 has 16 amino acids. V trimming: 4 bases; J trimming: 1 base; junction bases outside the gene matches: 11. The CDR3 spells CASSLDPGTASYEQYF. The CDR3 DNA reads TGCGCCAGCAGCCTAGACCCCGGGACAGCTTCCTACGAGCAGTACTTC.

V usage is TRBV18 and J usage is TRBJ2-7; tentative D call: TRBD1 (5 bases). In germline, CDR1 is KGHSH, CDR2 LQKENI. Deletions cut 3 bases from V and 5 bases from J, with 17 bases between. The CDR3 is 15 residues long. The CDR3 DNA follows: TGTGCCAGCTCACCCCCAAAGGCAGGGATCGACGAGCAGTACTTC. Translated, it gives CASSPPKAGIDEQYF.

The chain joins TRBV27 to TRBJ1-2; tentative D call: TRBD1 (6 bases). Trimming shortened V by 5 bases and J by 4 bases, and 11 bases separated the two germline ends. The CDR3 spans 13 residues. Looked up from germline, CDR1 is MNHEY and CDR2 is SMNVEV (reference sequence). CDR3 sequence: CASSRDILYGYTF. Here the CDR3 DNA reads TGTGCCAGCAGTCGGGACATTCTCTATGGCTACACCTTC.

V is TRBV9 and J is TRBJ2-3; TRBD2 agrees at 7 bases. Looked up from germline, CDR1 is SGDLS and CDR2 is YYNGEE. The CDR3 loop spans 19 amino acids. V trimming: 0 bases; J trimming: 3 bases; junction bases outside the gene matches: 16. In nucleotides, the CDR3 is TGTGCCAGCAGCGTAGGGGCTAGCGGCCTAACTCTTGGGACAGATACGCAGTATTTT. This translates into CASSVGASGLTLGTDTQYF.

Worth noting for this clone: This sample includes further DNA sequences coding for the same CDR3. V and J are TRBV6-6 and TRBJ2-1, with TRBD2 as a possible D gene (5 bases). Between the trimmed V and J ends, which lost 3 bases and 8 bases, there was a span of 8 bases. The CDR3 is 12 residues long. From germline, CDR1 is MNHNY and CDR2 SVGAGI (reference sequence). Here the CDR3 reads CASSYTRDEQFF. For the CDR3, the DNA is TGTGCCAGCAGTTATACGAGGGATGAGCAGTTCTTC.

The chain is built from TRBV5-1 and TRBJ2-2; D is uncertain. Trimming took 5 bases from V and 6 from J, leaving 14 bases between them. Germline V CDR1 and CDR2: SGHRS, YFSETQ. The CDR3 extends over 14 amino acids. The CDR3 loop is CASRRYERSGELFF. In nucleotides, the CDR3 is TGCGCCAGCAGACGTTACGAGAGATCCGGGGAGCTGTTTTTT. The full variable domain, completed using reference TRBV5-1 and TRBJ2-2, is KAGVTQTPRYLIKTRGQQVTLSCSPISGHRSVSWYQQTPGQGLQFLFEYFSETQRNKGNFPGRFSGRQFSNSRSEMNVSTLELGDSALYLCASRRYERSGELFFGEGSRLTVL.

The chain recombines TRBV19 with TRBJ1-1; D unclear. Germline V gives CDR1 LNHDA, CDR2 SQIVND (reference sequence). The CDR3 loop spans 13 amino acids. V lost 0 bases to trimming and J lost 4 bases, with 6 bases between them. The CDR3 is CASSIEVGTEAFF. Here the CDR3 DNA reads TGTGCCAGTAGTATAGAGGTCGGCACTGAAGCTTTCTTT.

The V and J genes are TRBV15 and TRBJ1-2; 7 nucleotides align to TRBD1. The CDR3 is made up of 14 amino acids. From germline, CDR1 is LNHNV and CDR2 YYDKDF (reference sequence). V was clipped by 4 bases and J by 5 bases; unmatched bases: 7. The CDR3 nucleotides read TGTGCCACCAGCACCTACGGACAGGCTTATGGCTACACCTTC. It is translated as CATSTYGQAYGYTF.